One and the same sample provided the 20 T cell receptor beta chains below, sequenced in a study of OX40 agonist ivuxolimab in advanced cancers. Only in-frame clones appear in the TCRdb table, and some are missing; sequencing was by immunoSEQ multiplex PCR. This table holds around 68,000 clones, roughly 86% found once. Specimen: CD4+ or CD8+ T cells sorted from blood, collected in a trial of the OX40 agonist ivuxolimab. These receptors were taken from an adult with an advanced solid tumor such as melanoma, head and neck, liver or kidney cancer.

The chain combines TRBV11-3 with TRBJ1-1, with D unresolved. Trimming pared 6 bases from V and 2 bases from J, leaving 10 bases between. This CDR3 is 13 amino acids long. Germline V gene data show CDR1 as SGHNT and CDR2 as YENEEA. Here the CDR3 DNA reads TGTGCCAGCAGTTCCCCAGGAAACACTGAAGCTTTCTTT. Translation gives CASSSPGNTEAFF.

This chain uses TRBV4-2 with TRBJ2-5, with 11 bases identical to TRBD1. J gave up 4 bases and V 2 bases, and 3 bases lay outside the gene matches. The CDR3 sequence is 15 residues long. Germline CDR1 is LGHNA and CDR2 is YNFKEQ. CDR3 nucleotide sequence: TGTGCCAGCAGCCAAAGCGGGACAGGGGGAGAGACCCAGTACTTC. Translation gives CASSQSGTGGETQYF.

J is TRBJ1-5 and V is TRBV7-8; D is unresolved. V lost 3 bases and J 5 bases, leaving 8 bases between the germline ends. Germline CDR1 is SGHVS and CDR2 is FQNEAQ. The CDR3 totals 13 residues. The CDR3 nucleotides are TGTGCCAGCAGCTTCGAAAAGGATCAGCCCCAGCATTTT. The encoded protein is CASSFEKDQPQHF.

The rearrangement uses TRBV28 and TRBJ1-2, with a weak D call TRBD1 (6 bases). Germline lookup yields CDR1 MDHEN and CDR2 SYDVKM. Trimming stripped 4 bases from V and 0 bases from J, with 9 bases between. The CDR3 totals 14 residues. CDR3 residues: CASSWGQANYGYTF. In nucleotides, the CDR3 is TGTGCCAGCAGTTGGGGACAAGCTAACTATGGCTACACCTTC.

The chain combines TRBV5-4 with TRBJ1-1; weak D call: TRBD1 (5 bases). The CDR3 is 13 residues long. The V end was cut by 4 bases, the J end by 3 bases, with 10 bases between. CDR1 is SGHNT, CDR2 YYREEE, per germline (reference sequence). The CDR3: CASSAQADTEAFF. The CDR3 nucleotides read TGTGCCAGCAGCGCACAGGCAGACACTGAAGCTTTCTTT.

The V call is TRBV27, the J call TRBJ1-6; D perhaps matches TRBD1 (5 bases). V was shortened by 2 bases and J by 7 bases, with 12 bases between the two germline ends. The CDR3 is made up of 15 amino acids. Germline assignment: CDR1 MNHEY and CDR2 SMNVEV (reference sequence). CDR3 in amino acids: CASSLRQGGNSPLHF. As DNA, the CDR3 is TGTGCCAGCAGTTTACGCCAGGGCGGGAATTCACCCCTCCACTTT.

V gene TRBV9 combines with J gene TRBJ2-5; D is perhaps TRBD2 (6 bases). Trimming took 4 bases from V and 3 from J, leaving 10 bases between them. Germline V gene sequence: CDR1 SGDLS, CDR2 YYNGEE. The CDR3 loop spans 13 amino acids. CDR3 coding DNA: TGTGCCAGCAGCTTTAGCGGTAAAGAGACCCAGTACTTC. Translating gives CASSFSGKETQYF.

This chain links TRBV6-5 with TRBJ2-7; D call uncertain. Trimming left V 6 bases short and J 5 bases short, with 17 bases between. Germline-derived CDR1 and CDR2 are MNHEY and SVGAGI. The CDR3 runs 14 residues. DNA of the CDR3: TGTGCCAGCAGCTCCCCCCGGCTCCCCAACGAGCAGTACTTC. Its translation is CASSSPRLPNEQYF.

This rearrangement joins TRBV19 to TRBJ2-1; D is unclear. The CDR3 is 16 amino acids. V was trimmed by 3 bases and J by 0 bases, leaving 12 bases between them. Germline assignment: CDR1 LNHDA and CDR2 SQIVND (reference sequence). The CDR3, as DNA: TGTGCCAGTAGTATCAGTAACACCGGCTCCTACAATGAGCAGTTCTTC. Translated: CASSISNTGSYNEQFF.

The chain recombines TRBV6-5 with TRBJ1-2, with a possible D match to TRBD1 (6 bases). V was trimmed by 6 bases and J by 4 bases, leaving 15 bases between them. The CDR3 spans 14 residues. Germline V CDR1 and CDR2: MNHEY, SVGAGI. The CDR3 DNA reads as TGTGCCAGCAGCCCTAGGGGGGGGATCTATGGCTACACCTTC. The encoded protein is CASSPRGGIYGYTF.

The chain recombines TRBV15 with TRBJ1-1; D gene ambiguous. The CDR3 extends over 12 amino acids. In germline, CDR1 is LNHNV, CDR2 YYDKDF (reference sequence). V lost 0 bases and J 9 bases, leaving 8 bases between the germline ends. The DNA of the CDR3 is TGTGCCACCAGCAGAGATCACCAAAAAGCTTTCTTT. It encodes CATSRDHQKAFF. Filled out from reference TRBV15 and TRBJ1-1, the complete variable domain reads DAMVIQNPRYQVTQFGKPVTLSCSQTLNHNVMYWYQQKSSQAPKLLFHYYDKDFNNEADTPDNFQSRRPNTSFCFLDIRSPGLGDTAMYLCATSRDHQKAFFGQGTRLTVV.

The chain couples TRBV10-3 to TRBJ1-1; 9 nucleotides align to TRBD1. V lost 7 bases and J lost 5; bases outside the gene matches: 8. From germline, CDR1 is ENHRY and CDR2 SYGVKD. The CDR3 spans 14 residues. The CDR3 loop is CAITPGTGWTEAFF. The DNA of the CDR3 is TGTGCCATCACCCCCGGGACAGGGTGGACTGAAGCTTTCTTT.

V gene TRBV2 combines with J gene TRBJ1-5; D is unresolved. Germline CDR1 and CDR2: SNHLY and FYNNEI. V lost 7 bases to trimming and J lost 1 base, with 8 bases between them. This CDR3 has 13 amino acids. The CDR3, as DNA: TGTGCCAGCAAAGCCCCAAGCAATCAGCCCCAGCATTTT. Translating it yields CASKAPSNQPQHF.

CDR3 sequence reads: CASSQDPRDNGYTF. CDR3 nucleotides: TGTGCCAGCAGCCAAGATCCCAGGGACAATGGCTACACCTTC. The chain recombines TRBV4-2 with TRBJ1-2; the D gene is possibly TRBD1 (6 bases). This CDR3 region has 14 residues. Germline assignment: CDR1 LGHNA and CDR2 YNFKEQ. V lost 0 bases and J 6 bases, leaving 11 bases between the germline ends.

The chain links TRBV10-3 to TRBJ2-7; TRBD1 matches at 9 bases. The trim removed 6 bases at V and 4 bases at J, leaving 10 bases unmatched. Germline V CDR1 and CDR2: ENHRY, SYGVKD. This CDR3 comprises 15 residues. The CDR3 loop reads CAISDPGQGNYEQYF. CDR3 bases: TGTGCCATCAGCGACCCGGGACAGGGTAATTACGAGCAGTACTTC.

The chain carries TRBV7-2 and TRBJ2-5; TRBD2 matches at 7 bases. The tail of the sequence fits TRBJ2-7 better, so the J call may be wrong. This CDR3 contains 15 residues. Per germline, CDR1 SGHTA and CDR2 FQGNSA. CDR3 amino acids: CASSLGPTSTYEQYF. The DNA of the CDR3 is TGTGCCAGCAGCTTAGGCCCGACTAGCACCTACGAGCAGTACTTC.

The chain recombines TRBV6-1 with TRBJ1-1, with D maybe TRBD1 (5 bases). Trimming shortened V by 6 bases and J by 4 bases, and 12 bases separated the two germline ends. The CDR3 has 13 amino acids. In germline, CDR1 is MNHNS, CDR2 SASEGT. As DNA, the CDR3 is TGTGCCAGCAGGGGAGTTGGGGGCACTGAAGCTTTCTTT. Translating gives CASRGVGGTEAFF.

The chain recombines TRBV18 with TRBJ2-5; no clear D. The V gene's germline CDR1 is KGHSH and CDR2 LQKENI. This CDR3 has 14 residues. With 0 bases removed from V and 5 bases from J, the gap between germline ends came to 10 bases. The CDR3 coding sequence is TGTGCCAGCTCACCACCGGCGCAAAGGGAGACCCAGTACTTC. This sequence encodes CASSPPAQRETQYF.

The rearrangement uses TRBV7-9 and TRBJ1-3, with TRBD1 matching over 7 bases. CDR1 and CDR2 (germline): SEHNR, FQNEAQ (reference sequence). CDR3 size: 17 residues. V lost 5 bases to trimming and J lost 0 bases; unmatched junction nucleotides: 10. The CDR3 loop reads CASSQRTGGNSGNTIYF. The CDR3 coding sequence is TGTGCCAGCAGCCAGAGGACAGGTGGGAACTCTGGAAACACCATATATTTT.

This chain uses TRBV5-1 with TRBJ2-4, with 9 bases lining up with TRBD1. Germline CDR1 is SGHRS and CDR2 is YFSETQ. Trimming removed 6 bases from V and 7 bases from J; junction bases left unmatched: 11. CDR3 length: 15 amino acids. CDR3 in amino acids: CASNFQGDRANIQYF. The CDR3 nucleotides are TGCGCCAGCAACTTCCAAGGGGACAGGGCCAACATTCAGTACTTC. Supplemented by reference TRBV5-1 and TRBJ2-4, the full variable domain reads KAGVTQTPRYLIKTRGQQVTLSCSPISGHRSVSWYQQTPGQGLQFLFEYFSETQRNKGNFPGRFSGRQFSNSRSEMNVSTLELGDSALYLCASNFQGDRANIQYFGAGTRLSVL.